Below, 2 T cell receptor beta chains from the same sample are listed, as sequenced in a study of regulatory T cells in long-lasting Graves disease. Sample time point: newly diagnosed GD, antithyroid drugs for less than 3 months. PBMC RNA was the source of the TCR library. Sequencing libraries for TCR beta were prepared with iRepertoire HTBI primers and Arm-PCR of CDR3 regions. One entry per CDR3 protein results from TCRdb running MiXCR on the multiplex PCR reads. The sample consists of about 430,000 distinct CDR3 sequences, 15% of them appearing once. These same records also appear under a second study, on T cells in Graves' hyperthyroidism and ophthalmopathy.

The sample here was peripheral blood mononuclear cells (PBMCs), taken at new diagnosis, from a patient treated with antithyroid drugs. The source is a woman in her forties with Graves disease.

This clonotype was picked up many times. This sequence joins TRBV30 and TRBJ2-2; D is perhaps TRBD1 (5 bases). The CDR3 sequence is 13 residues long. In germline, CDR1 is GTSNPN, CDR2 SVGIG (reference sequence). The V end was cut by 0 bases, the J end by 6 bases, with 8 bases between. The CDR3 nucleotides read TGTGCCTGGAGTGTAGGGGTTCCCGGGGAGCTGTTTTTT. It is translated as CAWSVGVPGELFF.

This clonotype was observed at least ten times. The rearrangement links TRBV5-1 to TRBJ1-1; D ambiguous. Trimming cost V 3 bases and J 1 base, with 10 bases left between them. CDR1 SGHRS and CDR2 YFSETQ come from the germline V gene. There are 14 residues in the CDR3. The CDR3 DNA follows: TGCGCCAGCAGCTCACTGACAAGGAACACTGAAGCTTTCTTT. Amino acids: CASSSLTRNTEAFF.